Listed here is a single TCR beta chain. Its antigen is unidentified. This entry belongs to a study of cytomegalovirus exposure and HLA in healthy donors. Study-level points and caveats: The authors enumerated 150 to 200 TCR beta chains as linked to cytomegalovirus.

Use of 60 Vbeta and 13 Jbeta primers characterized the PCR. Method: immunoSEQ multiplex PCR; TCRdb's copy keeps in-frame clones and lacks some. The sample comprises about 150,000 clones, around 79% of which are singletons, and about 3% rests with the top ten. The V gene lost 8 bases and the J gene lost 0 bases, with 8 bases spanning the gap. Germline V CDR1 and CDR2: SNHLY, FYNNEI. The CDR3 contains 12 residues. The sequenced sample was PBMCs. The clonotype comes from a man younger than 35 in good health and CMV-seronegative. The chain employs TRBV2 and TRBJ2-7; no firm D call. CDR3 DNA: TGTGCCAGCTTGGCCAGCTCCTACGAGCAGTACTTC. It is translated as CASLASSYEQYF.